This passage covers 29 T cell receptor beta chains from one sample sequenced in a study of blood T cells in healthy people across ages. The use of a sample-barcoded 5' primer and a J-beta primer mix characterized a second PCR of roughly 7 to 11 cycles. In TCRdb, the 5' RACE reads were re-called with MiXCR into one record per CDR3 protein. The sample yields approximately 800,000 distinct CDR3 sequences, more than 25% seen once. The same sample was also used in a study of T cells of mothers and their children.

Material: blood. All receptors derive from a boy between 10 and 17 years old in good health.

This clonotype has only a few counts. V gene TRBV29-1 combines with J gene TRBJ2-3; D is possibly TRBD2 (6 bases). The CDR3 totals 11 residues. Trimming removed 7 bases at V and 8 bases at J, with 13 bases between. Germline V gives CDR1 SQVTM, CDR2 ANQGSEA. The CDR3 nucleotides read TGCAGCGCCCTGGGGGAGGTTACGCAGTATTTT. It yields the protein CSALGEVTQYF.

V gene TRBV12-3 or TRBV12-4 combines with J gene TRBJ1-2; D gene ambiguous. This CDR3 has 15 residues. Trimming took 5 bases from V and 2 from J, leaving 15 bases between them. CDR3 protein: CASSPQSDTNYGYTF. The CDR3 DNA reads TGTGCCAGCAGTCCCCAAAGCGACACAAACTATGGCTACACCTTC.

This clonotype showed up just a few times. The V gene is TRBV29-1, the J gene TRBJ1-1; 10 positions match TRBD1. Looked up from germline, CDR1 is SQVTM and CDR2 is ANQGSEA. Trimming at V came to 7 bases and at J to 9 bases, leaving 11 bases not matched to a gene. The CDR3 covers 13 residues. In nucleotides, the CDR3 is TGCAGCGAAATTGACAGGGGGCGCGGAAAAGCTTTCTTT. As protein: CSEIDRGRGKAFF. Full variable domain (remainder filled in from reference TRBV29-1 and TRBJ1-1): SAVISQKPSRDICQRGTSLTIQCQVDSQVTMMFWYRQQPGQSLTLIATANQGSEATYESGFVIDKFPISRPNLTFSTLTVSNMSPEDSSIYLCSEIDRGRGKAFFGQGTRLTVV.

The genes are TRBV7-6 and TRBJ2-6; the D gene is possibly TRBD1 (7 bases). This CDR3 contains 15 residues. The V end was cut by 5 bases, the J end by 2 bases, with 10 bases between. Germline CDR1 reads SGHVS; CDR2 reads FNYEAQ. CDR3 region: CASSIRGAGANVLTF. CDR3 nucleotide sequence: TGTGCCAGCAGCATCAGGGGGGCTGGGGCCAACGTCCTGACTTTC.

A few counts support this clonotype. The chain uses TRBV7-2 and TRBJ2-5; the match to TRBD2 covers 9 bases. V shed 1 base, J shed 5 bases, and the junction held 11 bases outside the gene matches. CDR3 length: 17 amino acids. Germline V gene lookup returns CDR1 SGHTA and CDR2 FQGNSA. The CDR3 is CASSLGRGRALGETQYF. The DNA for the CDR3 is TGTGCCAGCAGCTTAGGTCGCGGGAGGGCCCTAGGGGAGACCCAGTACTTC.

There are a few counts of this clonotype. The genes are TRBV4-1 and TRBJ2-7, with TRBD1 matching 8 bases. The CDR3 extends over 15 amino acids. Germline assignment: CDR1 MGHRA and CDR2 YSYEKL. V was pared by 3 bases and J by 1 base, with 5 bases of the junction left unmatched. CDR3 nucleotides: TGCGCCAGCAGCCAGCAGGGGGCTTCGTCCTACGAGCAGTACTTC. It yields the protein CASSQQGASSYEQYF.

The chain joins TRBV20-1 to TRBJ2-1, with D possibly being TRBD2 (6 bases). V was pared by 6 bases and J by 8 bases, with 23 bases between. This CDR3 region has 15 residues. Germline V gene lookup returns CDR1 DFQATT and CDR2 SNEGSKA (reference sequence). The DNA of the CDR3 is TGCAGTGCCAATCCGTCGGGACTGGGGAATCATGAGCAGTTCTTC. This translates into CSANPSGLGNHEQFF.

The chain has TRBV28 and TRBJ1-4; 7 nucleotides agree with TRBD1. The junction had 8 bases not matched to a gene; V was cut back by 5 bases and J by 8 bases. The germline gives CDR1 MDHEN, CDR2 SYDVKM. The CDR3 has 14 amino acids. This chain's CDR3 is CASSKGQAREKLFF. Here the CDR3 DNA reads TGTGCCAGCAGTAAAGGACAGGCCCGGGAAAAACTGTTTTTT.

This clonotype was seen a handful of times. The chain has TRBV7-2 and TRBJ1-1, with D unresolved. Trimming took off 3 bases at V and 11 bases at J, with 13 bases between the two ends. This CDR3 spans 12 amino acids. Germline V gene sequence: CDR1 SGHTA, CDR2 FQGNSA. The CDR3 DNA reads TGTGCCAGCAGCTTGGAATACTGGGCTGCTTTCTTT. Translation gives CASSLEYWAAFF.

This clonotype was detected a few times. The chain links TRBV28 to TRBJ2-2; 7 bases map to TRBD1. V dropped 5 bases and J dropped 13; count of bases not matched to a gene: 19. This CDR3 has 16 amino acids. The germline V gene has CDR1 MDHEN and CDR2 SYDVKM. The CDR3 region has the DNA TGTGCCAGCAGTCCTTACGGGACAGCCCCCAGTAGGGCGCTGTTTTTT. It codes for CASSPYGTAPSRALFF. Supplemented by reference TRBV28 and TRBJ2-2, the full variable domain reads DVKVTQSSRYLVKRTGEKVFLECVQDMDHENMFWYRQDPGLGLRLIYFSYDVKMKEKGDIPEGYSVSREKKERFSLILESASTNQTSMYLCASSPYGTAPSRALFFGEGSRLTVL.

This sequence joins TRBV29-1 and TRBJ2-3; D perhaps matches TRBD2 (5 bases). This CDR3 contains 11 residues. V lost 5 bases and J lost 13, with 16 bases in between. Germline CDR1 and CDR2: SQVTM and ANQGSEA. The CDR3: CSVSKGPGEYF. The CDR3, as DNA: TGCAGCGTTAGCAAGGGCCCCGGGGAGTATTTT.

CDR3 residues: CASGRDRVRGANVLTF. Here the CDR3 DNA reads TGTGCCAGCGGTAGAGACAGGGTGAGAGGGGCCAACGTCCTGACTTTC. This chain joins TRBV2 and TRBJ2-6, with 7 bases lining up with TRBD1. Losses at the gene ends were 8 bases for V and 4 bases for J; bases not matched to a gene: 11. This CDR3 has 16 amino acids. Germline-derived CDR1 and CDR2 are SNHLY and FYNNEI. Combining the CDR3 with reference TRBV2 and TRBJ2-6 gives the whole variable domain EPEVTQTPSHQVTQMGQEVILRCVPISNHLYFYWYRQILGQKVEFLVSFYNNEISEKSEIFDDQFSVERPDGSNFTLKIRSTKLEDSAMYFCASGRDRVRGANVLTFGAGSRLTVL.

This clonotype was recorded at least ten times. This sequence joins TRBV4-2 and TRBJ2-7, with 10 bases fitting TRBD2. The CDR3 length is 14 residues. Trimming took 5 bases from V and 2 from J; bases not matched to a gene: 3. CDR1 is LGHNA, CDR2 YNFKEQ, per germline. This CDR3 reads CASSSSGGPYEQYF. The CDR3 DNA reads TGTGCCAGCAGCAGTAGCGGGGGGCCCTACGAGCAGTACTTC.

This clonotype was counted between two and nine times. The rearrangement uses TRBV4-1 and TRBJ2-5; 8 nucleotides align to TRBD2. Germline lookup yields CDR1 MGHRA and CDR2 YSYEKL. V shed 0 bases and J 5 bases; nucleotides not matched to a gene: 5. This CDR3 spans 15 amino acids. As DNA, the CDR3 is TGCGCCAGCAGCCAAGATGGGACTAGGCAGGAGACCCAGTACTTC. It codes for CASSQDGTRQETQYF.

The gene calls are TRBV7-2 and TRBJ2-7, with TRBD2 matching 12 bases. Germline CDR1 and CDR2: SGHTA and FQGNSA. V lost 5 bases, J lost 2 bases, and 4 bases stayed unmatched. CDR3 length equals 15 residues. The CDR3 reads CASSRRTSGTYEQYF. CDR3 bases: TGTGCCAGCAGCCGAAGGACTAGCGGGACCTACGAGCAGTACTTC.

CDR3 sequence reads: CASSQDQVGGETQYF. CDR3 sequence (DNA): TGCGCCAGCAGCCAAGATCAGGTGGGAGGCGAGACCCAGTACTTC. The rearrangement joins TRBV4-1 to TRBJ2-5, with D possibly being TRBD2 (6 bases). Trimming took 0 bases from V and 5 from J, leaving 13 bases between them. The CDR3 covers 15 residues. Germline CDR1 and CDR2: MGHRA and YSYEKL.

The genes are TRBV11-2 and TRBJ2-7; D unresolved. Germline V gene data show CDR1 as SGHAT and CDR2 as FQNNGV. With 2 bases removed from V and 5 bases from J, the gap between germline ends came to 7 bases. The CDR3 has 12 residues. This CDR3 is CASSLFFNEQYF. In DNA, the CDR3 is TGTGCCAGCAGCTTATTCTTCAACGAGCAGTACTTC.

The DNA of the CDR3 is TGCGCCAGCATCCATAAAGAAGACAGTTACTACGAGCGGTACTTC. It translates to CASIHKEDSYYERYF. The V gene is TRBV5-1, the J gene TRBJ2-5; D perhaps matches TRBD1 (5 bases). The CDR3 sequence is 15 residues long. The V gene lost 6 bases and the J gene lost 13 bases, with 28 bases spanning the gap. Germline V lookup: CDR1 SGHRS, CDR2 YFSETQ.

The genes are TRBV5-1 and TRBJ2-7; TRBD1 is a possible D gene (6 bases). Trimming took 0 bases from V and 4 from J, leaving 14 bases between them. The CDR3 totals 15 residues. CDR1 is SGHRS and CDR2 is YFSETQ in the germline V gene. DNA for the CDR3: TGCGCCAGCAGCTTGGAGGGGGACGGGGCGTACGAGCAGTACTTC. Translating gives CASSLEGDGAYEQYF. The entire variable domain, with the rest obtained from reference TRBV5-1 and TRBJ2-7, is as follows: KAGVTQTPRYLIKTRGQQVTLSCSPISGHRSVSWYQQTPGQGLQFLFEYFSETQRNKGNFPGRFSGRQFSNSRSEMNVSTLELGDSALYLCASSLEGDGAYEQYFGPGTRLTVT.

A note on this clonotype: An end of the junction differs from the germline gene, which may be a read error. The V and J genes are TRBV11-2 and TRBJ2-5; D tentatively fits TRBD1 or TRBD2 (5 bases each). The germline V gene has CDR1 SGHAT and CDR2 FQNNGV. The CDR3 is 16 residues long. CDR3 in DNA: TGTACCAGCACCGAGAGGGAGATTAGGGGCGTGGAGACCCAGTACTTC. This encodes CTSTEREIRGVETQYF.

The chain employs TRBV3-1 and TRBJ2-1, with TRBD2 identical over 15 bases. The V segment lost 4 bases and the J segment 7 bases; nucleotides outside the gene matches: 8. The CDR3 covers 17 residues. CDR1 and CDR2 (germline): LGHDT, YNNKEL (reference sequence). As DNA, the CDR3 is TGTGCCAGCAGCCCCCTGGGACTAGCGGGGGGTGGGAATGAGCAGTTCTTC. As protein: CASSPLGLAGGGNEQFF.

J is TRBJ2-5 and V is TRBV20-1; 7 bases line up with TRBD2. This CDR3 region has 13 residues. V trimming: 1 base; J trimming: 4 bases; junction bases outside the gene matches: 3. In germline, CDR1 is DFQATT, CDR2 SNEGSKA (reference sequence). In DNA form, the CDR3 reads TGCAGTGCTAGAGGATCGGGGGGAGAGACCCAGTACTTC. Translation gives CSARGSGGETQYF.

This clonotype turned up a few times. This chain connects TRBV25-1 to TRBJ2-6, with D unresolved. Germline loops: CDR1 MGHDK, CDR2 SYGVNS. Trimming took 7 bases from V and 0 from J, leaving 10 bases between them. The CDR3 runs to 15 residues. The DNA for the CDR3 is TGTGCCAGCATTCATAAGATCTCTGGGGCCAACGTCCTGACTTTC. It translates to CASIHKISGANVLTF.

The chain couples TRBV20-1 to TRBJ2-4; 7 nucleotides align to TRBD1. After removal of 1 base from V and 12 bases from J, the junction contained 15 bases not matched to a gene. CDR3 length: 15 residues. The germline CDR1 and CDR2 sequences are DFQATT and SNEGSKA (reference sequence). CDR3 coding DNA: TGCAGTGCTAGAGCCCGCTACTCGGGACAGCCAACTCAGTACTTC. This sequence encodes CSARARYSGQPTQYF.

Points on this clonotype: An end of the junction does not agree with germline; a read error may underlie this. The chain joins TRBV18 to TRBJ2-1, with 8 bases that match TRBD2. This CDR3 region has 16 residues. Germline loops: CDR1 KGHSH, CDR2 LQKENI. The DNA of the CDR3 is TGTGCTAGCTCACCATTGGGGACTAGAGTGAACAATGAGCAGTTCTTC. Its translation: CASSPLGTRVNNEQFF. Supplemented by reference TRBV18 and TRBJ2-1, the full variable domain reads NAGVMQNPRHLVRRRGQEARLRCSPMKGHSHVYWYRQLPEEGLKFMVYLQKENIIDESGMPKERFSAEFPKEGPSILRIQQVVRGDSAAYFCASSPLGTRVNNEQFFGPGTRLTVL.

There are a few counts of this clonotype. The chain recombines TRBV20-1 with TRBJ1-5; tentative D call: TRBD1 (6 bases). V was cut by 3 bases and J by 5 bases, with 17 bases left in between. Per germline, CDR1 DFQATT and CDR2 SNEGSKA (reference sequence). The CDR3 is 15 residues long. Here the CDR3 DNA reads TGCAGTGCTAGTCCCGGGACAAGGCTCTATCAGCCCCAGCATTTT. Its protein is CSASPGTRLYQPQHF.

The V and J genes are TRBV20-1 and TRBJ2-5; 7 bases line up with TRBD2. The J call may be mistaken, given a closer DNA end match to TRBJ2-7. The CDR3 covers 15 residues. Germline assignment: CDR1 DFQATT and CDR2 SNEGSKA (reference sequence). The CDR3 bases are TGCAGTGCTAGCCCGCCGCAGCGGGGCTCCTACGAGCAGTACTTC. It encodes CSASPPQRGSYEQYF.

The chain recombines TRBV3-1 with TRBJ2-4; no clear D. This CDR3 spans 14 amino acids. V lost 4 bases and J 9 bases, leaving 16 bases between the germline ends. CDR1 is LGHDT, CDR2 YNNKEL, per germline (reference sequence). The CDR3 is CASSLDQGFGIQYF. CDR3 DNA sequence: TGTGCCAGCAGCCTCGACCAAGGCTTTGGCATTCAGTACTTC.

This clonotype was found a few times. This rearrangement joins TRBV7-9 to TRBJ1-2, with 10 bases identical to TRBD1. Germline V lookup: CDR1 SEHNR, CDR2 FQNEAQ (reference sequence). V trimming: 4 bases; J trimming: 4 bases; junction bases outside the gene matches: 6. The CDR3 length is 15 residues. The CDR3: CASSSWDRGSYGYTF. Written as DNA, the CDR3 is TGTGCCAGCAGCTCCTGGGACAGGGGTTCCTATGGCTACACCTTC.